This T cell receptor (beta chain) was recorded in a study of tumor and adjacent non-tumor tissue in lung cancer. About the study: Aged roughly 31 to 76 years, patients included nine to ten men and a few women with stage I to III disease.

This clonotype was counted many times. A modified ARM-PCR protocol with three rounds of nested PCR amplified TCRbeta. TCRdb reanalysed the multiplex PCR reads using MiXCR and keeps one entry per CDR3 protein. The data contain under 250,000 distinct CDR3 sequences, about 71% of them singletons. CDR1 and CDR2 from the germline V gene are DFQATT and SNEGSKA (reference sequence). The CDR3 contains 13 residues. V was shortened by 5 bases and J by 8 bases, with 18 bases between the two germline ends. The template was RNA from unsorted bulk tissue. V and J are TRBV20-1 and TRBJ1-2; D gene unclear. The clonotype was recovered from a man aged 55 to 69 with non-small cell lung cancer. The sequencing sample was made of lung tumor tissue. This CDR3 is CSAPSPRDSGYTF. The CDR3 DNA follows: TGCAGTGCTCCCAGCCCCCGCGACTCGGGCTACACCTTC.